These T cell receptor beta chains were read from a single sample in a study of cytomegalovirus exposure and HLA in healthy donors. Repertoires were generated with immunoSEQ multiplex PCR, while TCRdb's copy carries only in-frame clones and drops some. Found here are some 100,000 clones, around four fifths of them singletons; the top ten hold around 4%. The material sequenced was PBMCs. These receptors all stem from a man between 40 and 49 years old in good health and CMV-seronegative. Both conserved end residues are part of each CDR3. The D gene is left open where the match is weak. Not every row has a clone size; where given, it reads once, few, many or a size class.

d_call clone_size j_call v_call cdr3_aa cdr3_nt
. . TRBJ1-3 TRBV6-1 CASTLTGNSGNTIYF TGTGCCAGTACTCTAACAGGGAACTCTGGAAACACCATATATTTT
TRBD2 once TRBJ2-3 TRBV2 CASSVPSGGTDTQYF TGTGCCAGCAGTGTTCCTAGCGGGGGCACAGATACGCAGTATTTT
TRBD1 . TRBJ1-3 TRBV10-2 CASSDAGGISGNTIYF TGCGCCAGCAGTGACGCAGGGGGTATATCTGGAAACACCATATATTTT
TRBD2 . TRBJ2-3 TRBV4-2 CASSQGFSGGAGFTDTQYF TGTGCCAGCAGCCAAGGTTTTAGCGGGGGGGCCGGCTTCACAGATACGCAGTATTTT
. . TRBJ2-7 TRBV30 CASQAAGSSYEQYF TGTGCCTCCCAGGCGGCAGGGTCCTCCTACGAGCAGTACTTC
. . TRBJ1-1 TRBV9 CASSSRPQSEAFF TGTGCCAGCAGCTCCCGCCCACAGTCTGAAGCTTTCTTT
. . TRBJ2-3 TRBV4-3 CASSPSLADTQYF TGCGCCAGCAGCCCCTCCCTCGCGGATACGCAGTATTTT
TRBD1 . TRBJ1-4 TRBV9 CASSARQGTNEKLFF TGTGCCAGCAGCGCAAGACAGGGAACTAATGAAAAACTGTTTTTT
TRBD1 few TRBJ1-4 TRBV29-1 CSVRQGGATNEKLFF TGCAGCGTTAGACAGGGGGGTGCAACTAATGAAAAACTGTTTTTT
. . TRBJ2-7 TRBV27 CASSLSRTFYEQYF TGTGCCAGCAGTTTATCAAGGACTTTCTACGAGCAGTACTTC
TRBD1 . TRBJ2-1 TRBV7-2 CASSFDRANEQFF TGTGCCAGCAGCTTTGACAGGGCGAATGAGCAGTTCTTC
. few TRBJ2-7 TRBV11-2 CASSLEAVSYEQYF TGTGCCAGCAGCTTAGAGGCTGTCAGCTACGAGCAGTACTTC
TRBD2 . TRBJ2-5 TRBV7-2 CASSRNSGAQETQYF TGTGCCAGCAGCCGAAACAGCGGGGCGCAAGAGACCCAGTACTTC
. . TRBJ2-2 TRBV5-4 CASSQKGGRIGELFF TGTGCCAGCAGTCAAAAAGGGGGAAGGATCGGGGAGCTGTTTTTT
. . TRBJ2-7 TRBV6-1 CASTRASYEQYF TGTGCCAGCACCCGCGCATCCTACGAGCAGTACTTC
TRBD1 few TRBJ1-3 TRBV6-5 CASSYSDRGATIYF TGTGCCAGCAGTTACTCGGACAGGGGGGCAACCATATATTTT
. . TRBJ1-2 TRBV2 CASSENRGDGYTF TGTGCCAGCAGTGAAAACCGGGGTGATGGCTACACCTTC
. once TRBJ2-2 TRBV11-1 CASSLGVGGTGELFF TGTGCCAGCAGTCTCGGGGTAGGCGGCACCGGGGAGCTGTTTTTT
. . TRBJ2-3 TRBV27 CASSLLWEGTDTQYF TGTGCCAGCAGTTTACTATGGGAGGGCACAGATACGCAGTATTTT
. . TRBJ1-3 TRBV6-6 CASSYGEISGNTIYF TGTGCCAGCAGTTACGGGGAGATCTCTGGAAACACCATATATTTT
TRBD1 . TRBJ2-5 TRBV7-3 CASSSQGYQETQYF TGTGCCAGCAGCTCACAGGGGTACCAAGAGACCCAGTACTTC
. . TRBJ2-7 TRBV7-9 CASSSDRPGSSYEQYF TGTGCCAGCAGCTCGGACCGACCGGGAAGCTCCTACGAGCAGTACTTC
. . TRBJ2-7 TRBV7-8 CASSLNPGIEQYF TGTGCCAGCAGCTTAAATCCCGGGATCGAGCAGTACTTC
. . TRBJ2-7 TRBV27 CASSLSRRYEQYF TGTGCCAGCAGTTTATCGCGCCGGTACGAGCAGTACTTC
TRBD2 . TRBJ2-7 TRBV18 CASSPGTIQTYEQYF TGTGCCAGCTCACCCGGGACTATCCAGACCTACGAGCAGTACTTC
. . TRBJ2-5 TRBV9 CASSTPSGGETQYF TGTGCCAGCAGCACGCCGTCCGGCGGGGAGACCCAGTACTTC
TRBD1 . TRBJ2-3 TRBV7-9 CASSPTTGGTDTQYF TGTGCCAGCAGCCCAACGACAGGGGGCACAGATACGCAGTATTTT
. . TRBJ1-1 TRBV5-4 CASSLVLSDTEAFF TGTGCCAGCAGCTTGGTGCTTTCGGACACTGAAGCTTTCTTT
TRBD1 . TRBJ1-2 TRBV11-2 CASSSIPGQAPYNYGYTF TGTGCCAGCAGTTCTATACCGGGACAGGCTCCCTACAACTATGGCTACACCTTC
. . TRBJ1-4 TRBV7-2 CASSYGWGGRDEKLFF TGTGCCAGCAGTTACGGGTGGGGGGGGAGGGATGAAAAACTGTTTTTT
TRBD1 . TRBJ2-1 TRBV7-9 CASSPRPLTGAINEQFF TGTGCCAGCAGCCCTCGCCCCTTGACAGGGGCGATCAATGAGCAGTTCTTC